A single TCR beta chain is shown here with its context. This record comes from a study of blood T cell repertoires in COVID-19. At the level of the study: Sites in the United States, Italy and Spain provided acute and convalescent COVID-19 samples.

Only in-frame clones appear in the TCRdb table, and some are missing; sequencing was by immunoSEQ multiplex PCR. The profile shows just over 250,000 clones, about nine tenths of them singletons. The sequenced sample was peripheral blood. The clonotype originates from a man aged 40-55 years who had recovered from COVID-19.

The CDR3 protein is CASTDVGGTDTQYF. As DNA, the CDR3 is TGTGCCAGCACCGACGTGGGCGGCACAGATACGCAGTATTTT. The chain couples TRBV7-2 to TRBJ2-3; D is uncertain. The CDR3 loop spans 14 amino acids. Germline V lookup: CDR1 SGHTA, CDR2 FQGNSA. The V end lost 7 bases, the J end lost 1 base, and 12 bases lay between the germline ends.